The entry below describes one T cell receptor beta chain. As yet, its antigen is unknown. This specimen belongs to a study of radiotherapy plus CTLA-4 blockade in lung cancer. The wider study: Objective response was observed in about 19% of patients, and disease control in less than 35%. Study-wide points: After radiotherapy and ipilimumab, tumor-derived clones expanded in peripheral blood.

The study gave focal radiation plus ipilimumab CTLA-4 blockade to patients with chemo-refractory metastatic non-small-cell lung cancer. The method was immunoSEQ multiplex PCR; TCRdb's version includes in-frame clones alone and lacks a portion of them. This sample carries 35,000 to 45,000 clones, about 67% of them seen once, and the ten largest clones take roughly 25%. The sample in question was peripheral blood, obtained from a patient treated with radiotherapy plus ipilimumab. The receptor was derived from a human donor with non-small cell lung cancer who had a partial response to radiotherapy plus ipilimumab.

CDR3 region: CASSVDPPVGLNTEAFF. The DNA of the CDR3 is TGTGCCAGCAGCGTAGACCCCCCAGTGGGGCTGAACACTGAAGCTTTCTTT. The rearrangement uses TRBV9 and TRBJ1-1; perhaps TRBD1 as D (5 bases). Germline-derived CDR1 and CDR2 are SGDLS and YYNGEE. Trimming took off 0 bases at V and 0 bases at J, with 15 bases between the two ends. CDR3 length equals 17 residues. The full variable domain, with the rest looked up from reference TRBV9 and TRBJ1-1, is DSGVTQTPKHLITATGQRVTLRCSPRSGDLSVYWYQQSLDQGLQFLIQYYNGEERAKGNILERFSAQQFPDLHSELNLSSLELGDSALYFCASSVDPPVGLNTEAFFGQGTRLTVV.